This is a list of T cell receptor beta chains from one sample in a study of blood T cell repertoires in COVID-19. Profiled with immunoSEQ multiplex PCR; TCRdb holds only in-frame clones, not every one. The sample yields 200,000 or so clones, roughly 79% seen once. The sequenced sample consisted of peripheral blood. The origin of the receptors is a woman older than 75 with COVID-19, enrolled during active disease. The CDR3 runs from the conserved cysteine through the conserved F or W. A D gene is named only where the DNA matches it firmly. Size values are once, few and many counts, or a class for expanded clones, and some rows have none.

TGTGCCAGCAGCCGACTAGGGACTAAGGTGCTCAATGAGCAGTTCTTC	CASSRLGTKVLNEQFF	TRBV11-2	TRBJ2-1	16	TRBD2	NA
TGTGCCAGCAGCTTAGCGCCTGGGGGGACAGGGGAAGGGAATGAAAAACTGTTTTTT	CASSLAPGGTGEGNEKLFF	TRBV7-6	TRBJ1-4	19	TRBD1	NA
TGTGCCAGCAGCAAAGGGGCCACCGGTGGTACCTACGAGCAGTACTTC	CASSKGATGGTYEQYF	TRBV21-1	TRBJ2-7	16	NA	NA
TGTGCCAGCAGCCACGGGACAGCAACTAATGAAAAACTGTTTTTT	CASSHGTATNEKLFF	TRBV7-9	TRBJ1-4	15	TRBD1	NA
TGTGCCATCAGTGAGTCGCCAGGGAACACTGAAGCTTTCTTT	CAISESPGNTEAFF	TRBV10-3	TRBJ1-1	14	NA	NA
TGTGCCAGTAGTATTTTACAAAATGGCAATGAGCAGTTCTTC	CASSILQNGNEQFF	TRBV19	TRBJ2-1	14	NA	NA
TGTGCCAGCAGCCCGTTCTCGGGCCAAGAGACCCAGTACTTC	CASSPFSGQETQYF	TRBV7-9	TRBJ2-5	14	NA	NA
TGTGCCAGCACCTATGACACCGGGGAGCTGTTTTTT	CASTYDTGELFF	TRBV2	TRBJ2-2	12	NA	many
TGTGCCAGCAGCCTCATAGGGACAGGGCTCTATGGCTACACCTTC	CASSLIGTGLYGYTF	TRBV3-1/TRBV3-2	TRBJ1-2	15	TRBD1	NA
TGTGCCAGCAGTGAAGGGAGCGGGAGAGGGAGGGGGGAGACCCAGTACTTC	CASSEGSGRGRGETQYF	TRBV2	TRBJ2-5	17	TRBD2	NA
TGTGCCAGTAGTGAGGAGAGATATAGCAATCAGCCCCAGCATTTT	CASSEERYSNQPQHF	TRBV19	TRBJ1-5	15	NA	NA
TGCGCCAGCAGCTTGGGGGACAGGGAAAACTATGGCTACACCTTC	CASSLGDRENYGYTF	TRBV5-1	TRBJ1-2	15	TRBD1	NA
TGTGCCAGTAGAGAGGGGGCTTGGAACACTGAAGCTTTCTTT	CASREGAWNTEAFF	TRBV19	TRBJ1-1	14	TRBD1	NA
TGTGCCAGCAGCCCCCCCAACAGGGGGTTGAACACTGAAGCTTTCTTT	CASSPPNRGLNTEAFF	TRBV6-6	TRBJ1-1	16	TRBD1	NA
TGTGCCAGCAGCTTGGGACAGGCCAGCACCTTC	CASSLGQASTF	TRBV5-4	TRBJ1-2	11	NA	NA
TGTGCCAGCAGCTTAGTTGGACTTTCCTACGAGCAGTACTTC	CASSLVGLSYEQYF	TRBV11-3	TRBJ2-7	14	NA	few
TGTGCCAGTAGTATCTACCCTACTAATGAAAAACTGTTTTTT	CASSIYPTNEKLFF	TRBV19	TRBJ1-4	14	NA	NA
TGCGCCAGCAGCTTAGCTAGCGGAACCTACAATGAGCAGTTCTTC	CASSLASGTYNEQFF	TRBV5-1	TRBJ2-1	15	TRBD2	NA
TGTGCCATCAGTGATAACACTAGCAATCAGCCCCAGCATTTT	CAISDNTSNQPQHF	TRBV10-3	TRBJ1-5	14	NA	NA
TGCAGTGCTAGTATGATCCAGCGGGGCTACAATGAGCAGTTCTTC	CSASMIQRGYNEQFF	TRBV20-1	TRBJ2-1	15	TRBD2	NA
TGCAGTGCTAGTGGGGGAGGGAGGGCAGATACGCAGTATTTT	CSASGGGRADTQYF	TRBV20-1	TRBJ2-3	14	TRBD2	NA
TGTGCCAGCAGGAGAGACTATAGCAATCAGCCCCAGCATTTT	CASRRDYSNQPQHF	TRBV6-5	TRBJ1-5	14	NA	once
TGCAGCGTGCCGACAGGGCCTAACTATGGCTACACCTTC	CSVPTGPNYGYTF	TRBV29-1	TRBJ1-2	13	TRBD1	NA